This T cell receptor beta chain was recorded in a study of shared clonotypes between healthy human individuals. Per the authors' pipeline: Filtering differed, since immunoSEQ gave only junction sequences and no quality scores. Repertoires were generated with immunoSEQ multiplex PCR, while TCRdb's copy carries only in-frame clones and drops some. That table gives V, J and clone size, and the DNA gave D and trimming. The data show fewer than 800,000 clones, 92% seen once. The naive CD8 fraction comprised CD45RO-negative cells positively selected for CCR7 and excluded terminally differentiated effector memory CD45RA+ cells. The CDR3 extends over 17 amino acids. The ends were cut back, 0 bases at V and 0 bases at J, with 13 bases in the middle. Germline V gene sequence: CDR1 MGHRA, CDR2 YSYEKL.

This clonotype was obtained from a man aged 30-40 years in good health. Source material: naive CD8+ T cells sorted from blood. V and J are TRBV4-1 and TRBJ2-3, with D maybe TRBD2 (6 bases). The CDR3 nucleotides read TGCGCCAGCAGCCAAGATACGGCAGGGACTAGCACAGATACGCAGTATTTT. Its protein product is CASSQDTAGTSTDTQYF.